This T cell receptor (beta chain) was sequenced for a study of beta chain features in type 1 diabetes. Study-wide results and limits: Shorter TCRB CDR3s, moderately but significantly so, marked every one of the four CD4+ subsets in Type 1 diabetes patients.

The sequenced template was cDNA made from the entire isolated RNA. Here immunoSEQ multiplex PCR was the method, and the copy in TCRdb shows in-frame clones only, minus some. Among a few hundred thousand clones listed, 13% to 15% were seen once. To note about this clone: The antigen remains undetermined.

The trim removed 3 bases at V and 4 bases at J, leaving 8 bases unmatched. In germline, CDR1 is LNHDA, CDR2 SQIVND (reference sequence). The CDR3 totals 15 residues. Central memory, naive, regulatory and stem cell-like memory CD4+ cells were sorted by CD45RO/CCR7/CD25/CD127/CD95/CD27. The TCR comes from a young man with type 1 diabetes. The rearrangement joins TRBV19 to TRBJ1-2; TRBD1 matches 7 bases. The sequenced sample consisted of naive CD4+ T cells from blood. The CDR3 sequence is CASSILQGITYGYTF. The CDR3 nucleotides read TGTGCCAGTAGTATCCTACAGGGGATCACCTATGGCTACACCTTC.